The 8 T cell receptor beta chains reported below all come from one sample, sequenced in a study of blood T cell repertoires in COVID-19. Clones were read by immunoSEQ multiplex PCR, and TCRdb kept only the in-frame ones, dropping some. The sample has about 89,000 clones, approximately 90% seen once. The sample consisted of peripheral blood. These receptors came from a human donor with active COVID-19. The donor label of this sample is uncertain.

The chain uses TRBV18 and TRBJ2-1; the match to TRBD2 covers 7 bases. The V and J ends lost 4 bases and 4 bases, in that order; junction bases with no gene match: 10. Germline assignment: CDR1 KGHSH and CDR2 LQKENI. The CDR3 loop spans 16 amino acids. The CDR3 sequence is CASSQLPGLNYNEQFF. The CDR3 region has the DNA TGTGCCAGCTCACAACTTCCGGGACTAAATTACAATGAGCAGTTCTTC.

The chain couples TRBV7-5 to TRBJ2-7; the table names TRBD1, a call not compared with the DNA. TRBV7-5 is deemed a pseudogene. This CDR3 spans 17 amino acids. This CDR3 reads CARSPDHRDRVFYEQYF. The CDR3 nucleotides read TGTGCCAGAAGCCCTGATCACCGGGACAGGGTCTTTTACGAGCAGTACTTC.

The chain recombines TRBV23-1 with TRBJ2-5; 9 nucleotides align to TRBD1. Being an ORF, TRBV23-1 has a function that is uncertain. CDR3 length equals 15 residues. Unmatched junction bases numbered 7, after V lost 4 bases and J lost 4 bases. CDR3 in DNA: TGCGCCAGCAGTCCGGAACACAGGGGGCGAGAGACCCAGTACTTC. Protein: CASSPEHRGRETQYF.

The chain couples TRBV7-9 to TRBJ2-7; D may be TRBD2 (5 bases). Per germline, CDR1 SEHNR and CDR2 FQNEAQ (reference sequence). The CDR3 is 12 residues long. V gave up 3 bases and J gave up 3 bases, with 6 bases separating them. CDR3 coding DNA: TGTGCCAGCAGCTTCGGGGTCTACGAGCAGTACTTC. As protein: CASSFGVYEQYF.

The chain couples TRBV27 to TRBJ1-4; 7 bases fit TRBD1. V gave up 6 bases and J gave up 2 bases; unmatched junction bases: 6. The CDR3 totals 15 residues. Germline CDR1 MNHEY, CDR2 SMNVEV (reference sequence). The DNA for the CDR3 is TGTGCCAGCAGGGAGGGACAGCCCACTAATGAAAAACTGTTTTTT. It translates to CASREGQPTNEKLFF.

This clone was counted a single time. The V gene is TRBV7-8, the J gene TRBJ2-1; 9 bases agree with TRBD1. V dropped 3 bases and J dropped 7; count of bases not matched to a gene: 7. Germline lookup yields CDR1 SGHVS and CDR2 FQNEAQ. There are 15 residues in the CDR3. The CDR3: CASSFWGQGSNEQFF. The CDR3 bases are TGTGCCAGCAGCTTCTGGGGACAGGGAAGTAATGAGCAGTTCTTC.

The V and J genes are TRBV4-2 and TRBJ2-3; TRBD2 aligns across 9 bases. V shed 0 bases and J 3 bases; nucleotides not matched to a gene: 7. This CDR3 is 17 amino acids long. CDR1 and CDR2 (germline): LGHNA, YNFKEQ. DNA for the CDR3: TGTGCCAGCAGCCAAGACCCCGGACTAGCGTTAACAGATACGCAGTATTTT. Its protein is CASSQDPGLALTDTQYF.

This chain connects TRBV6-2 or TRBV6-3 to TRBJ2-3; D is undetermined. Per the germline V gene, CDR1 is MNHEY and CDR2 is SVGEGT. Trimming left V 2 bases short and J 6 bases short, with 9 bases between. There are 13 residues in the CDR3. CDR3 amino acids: CASSYGSGDTQYF. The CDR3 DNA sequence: TGTGCCAGCAGTTACGGGTCGGGTGATACGCAGTATTTT.